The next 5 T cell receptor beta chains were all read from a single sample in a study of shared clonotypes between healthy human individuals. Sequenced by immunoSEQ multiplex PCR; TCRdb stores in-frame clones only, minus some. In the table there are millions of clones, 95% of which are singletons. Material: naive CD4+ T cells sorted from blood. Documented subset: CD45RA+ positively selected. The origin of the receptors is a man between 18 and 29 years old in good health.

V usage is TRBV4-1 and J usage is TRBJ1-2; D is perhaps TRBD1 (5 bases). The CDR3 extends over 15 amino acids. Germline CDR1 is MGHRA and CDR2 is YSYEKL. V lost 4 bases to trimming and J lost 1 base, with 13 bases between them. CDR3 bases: TGCGCCAGCAGCCTGCCAACAGGAGGTAACTATGGCTACACCTTC. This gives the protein CASSLPTGGNYGYTF.

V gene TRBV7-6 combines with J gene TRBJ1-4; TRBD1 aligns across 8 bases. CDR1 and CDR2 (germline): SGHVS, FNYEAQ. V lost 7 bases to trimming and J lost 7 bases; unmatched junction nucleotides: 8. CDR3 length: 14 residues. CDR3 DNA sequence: TGTGCCAGCACCGTGGGGACAGGCGGTGAAAAACTGTTTTTT. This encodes CASTVGTGGEKLFF.

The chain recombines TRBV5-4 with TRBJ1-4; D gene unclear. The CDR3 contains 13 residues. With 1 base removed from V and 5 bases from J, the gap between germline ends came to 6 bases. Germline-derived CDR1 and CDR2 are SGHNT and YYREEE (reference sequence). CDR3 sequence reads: CASSLNSNEKLFF. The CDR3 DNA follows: TGTGCCAGCAGCTTGAATTCAAATGAAAAACTGTTTTTT.

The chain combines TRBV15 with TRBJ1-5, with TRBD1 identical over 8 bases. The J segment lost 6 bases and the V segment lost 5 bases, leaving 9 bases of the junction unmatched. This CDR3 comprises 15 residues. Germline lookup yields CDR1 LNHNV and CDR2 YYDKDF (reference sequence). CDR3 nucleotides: TGTGCCACCAGCGCAGAGACAGGGGAAAGTCAGCCCCAGCATTTT. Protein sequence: CATSAETGESQPQHF. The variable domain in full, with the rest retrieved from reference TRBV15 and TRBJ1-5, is DAMVIQNPRYQVTQFGKPVTLSCSQTLNHNVMYWYQQKSSQAPKLLFHYYDKDFNNEADTPDNFQSRRPNTSFCFLDIRSPGLGDTAMYLCATSAETGESQPQHFGDGTRLSIL.

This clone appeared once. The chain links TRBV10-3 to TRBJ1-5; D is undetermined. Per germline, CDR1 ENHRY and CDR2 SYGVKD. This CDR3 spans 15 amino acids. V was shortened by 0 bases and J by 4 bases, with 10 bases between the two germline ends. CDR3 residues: CAISESDSGNQPQHF. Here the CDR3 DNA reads TGTGCCATCAGTGAGTCGGATTCGGGGAATCAGCCCCAGCATTTT.